This is a list of T cell receptor beta chains from one sample in a study of type 1 regulatory T cells. In TCRdb, the reads were re-called with MiXCR into one record per CDR3 protein. The sample shows about 14,000 distinct CDR3 sequences, roughly 15% of them seen only once. Antigen specificity for these receptors is unknown. The sample taken for sequencing was cultured T cells, either the whole culture or a sorted T cell fraction (not recorded which). Receptor source: a human donor in good health. The CDR3 runs from the conserved cysteine through the conserved F or W. The D gene is left open where the match is weak. For some rows the clone size is stated as once, few or many, or as a class when expanded; others skip it.

TRBJ2-2 | NA | TRBV5-1 | many | TGCGCCAGCAGCTGGACCTCTGGCCCCGGGGAGCTGTTTTTT | CASSWTSGPGELFF
TRBJ2-7 | NA | TRBV3-1 | many | TGTGCCAGCAGCCCCCCTCCCGCGGTGGGGAGCTACGAGCAGTACTTC | CASSPPPAVGSYEQYF
TRBJ2-5 | TRBD2 | TRBV19 | NA | TGTGCCAGTAGTGAAACTAGCGGGAGGGGAGAGACCCAGTACTTC | CASSETSGRGETQYF
TRBJ2-3 | NA | TRBV30 | many | TGTGCCTGGAGGACCGCGGGGTCGAATACGCAGTATTTT | CAWRTAGSNTQYF
TRBJ2-1 | NA | TRBV6-5 | few | TGTGCCAGCAGTTACTCAGAGTACAATGAGCAGTTCTTC | CASSYSEYNEQFF
TRBJ2-4 | TRBD2 | TRBV7-3 | NA | TGTGCCAGCAGCCCCCGAGGTAGCGGGAGCATGAAAAACATTCAGTACTTC | CASSPRGSGSMKNIQYF
TRBJ1-1 | TRBD1 | TRBV5-1 | many | TGCGCCAGCAGCTTGCAGATGGGACAGGGAACCACTGAAGCTTTCTTT | CASSLQMGQGTTEAFF
TRBJ2-7 | NA | TRBV7-2 | many | TGTGCCAGCAGCTTAGCGGCACAGCCTTCCTACGAGCAGTACTTC | CASSLAAQPSYEQYF
TRBJ1-5 | NA | TRBV20-1 | NA | TGCAGTGCTCGAGGGAATAATTCACCCCAGCATTTT | CSARGNNSPQHF
TRBJ1-5 | TRBD1 | TRBV27 | many | TGTGCCAGCAGTTTAAACAGGGGGAGCAATCAGCCCCAGCATTTT | CASSLNRGSNQPQHF
TRBJ2-1 | NA | TRBV5-8 | once | TGTGCCAGCAGCTTCTACAATGAGCAGTTCTTC | CASSFYNEQFF
TRBJ1-6 | NA | TRBV2 | medium-sized | TGTGCCAGCAGTCTACATAATTCACCCCTCCACTTT | CASSLHNSPLHF
TRBJ1-1 | TRBD1 | TRBV6-1 | many | TGTGCCAGCAGCGTGGAGGGGGCCACTGAAGCTTTCTTT | CASSVEGATEAFF
TRBJ2-5 | TRBD2 | TRBV7-7 | many | TGTGCTAGCAGCCGCCGCCGGCTAGCGGGAGCCACAAGTGGAGAGACCCAGTACTTC | CASSRRRLAGATSGETQYF
TRBJ2-5 | NA | TRBV20-1 | many | TGCAGTGCTAGATACGGGTACCAAGAGACCCAGTACTTC | CSARYGYQETQYF
TRBJ2-1 | NA | TRBV6-5 | NA | TGTGCCAGCCAGGGGGAGGACTCCTACAATGAGCAGTTCTTC | CASQGEDSYNEQFF
TRBJ1-1 | NA | TRBV12-3/TRBV12-4 | many | TGTGCCAGCAGTTTTGGGAGGAACACTGAAGCTTTCTTT | CASSFGRNTEAFF
TRBJ2-1 | NA | TRBV12-2 | NA | TGTGCAAGTCGCTTAGGCGGGGACAGGTATAACAATGAGCAGTTCTTC | CASRLGGDRYNNEQFF
TRBJ1-5 | NA | TRBV19 | few | TGTGCCAGTAGTATGCCAGGGCCCGCGAATCAGCCCCAGCATTTT | CASSMPGPANQPQHF
TRBJ1-1 | NA | TRBV11-2 | many | TGTGCCAGCAGCTTAGCAGGGGACACTGAAGCTTTCTTT | CASSLAGDTEAFF
TRBJ2-5 | NA | TRBV20-1 | many | TGCAGTGCTCCATCTTCCAACCAAGAGACCCAGTACTTC | CSAPSSNQETQYF
TRBJ2-3 | TRBD2 | TRBV7-8 | many | TGTGCCAGCAGCCAGGGACTAGCGGGGCGGGGTACGCAGTATTTT | CASSQGLAGRGTQYF
TRBJ2-7 | TRBD2 | TRBV28 | many | TGTGCCAGCATTCCTAGCGGTCCCTACGAGCAGTACTTC | CASIPSGPYEQYF
TRBJ1-2 | NA | TRBV4-1 | many | TGCGCCAGCAGCCAAGATGTGTTCGACAGTCATCTAGGTTCCAACTATGGCTACACCTTC | CASSQDVFDSHLGSNYGYTF
TRBJ2-3 | NA | TRBV19 | few | TGTGCCAGTAGAGGGTTAGCGACTTCTAGCACAGATACGCAGTATTTT | CASRGLATSSTDTQYF
TRBJ2-5 | NA | TRBV6-5 | many | TGTGCCAGCAGTTACTCCACCCGGGGAGAGACCCAGTACTTC | CASSYSTRGETQYF
TRBJ2-1 | TRBD2 | TRBV4-2 | few | TGTGCCAGCAGCCGACAAACTAGCGGGAGATCTTACAATGAGCAGTTCTTC | CASSRQTSGRSYNEQFF
TRBJ2-5 | TRBD2 | TRBV5-6 | NA | TGTGCCAGCATTCCTAGCGGGAGCATTTGGGGGACCCAGTACTTC | CASIPSGSIWGTQYF
TRBJ2-1 | TRBD2 | TRBV20-1 | many | TGCAGTGCTCGACTAGCGGGAGTGCCCAATGAGCAGTTCTTC | CSARLAGVPNEQFF
TRBJ2-7 | NA | TRBV19 | NA | TGTGCCAGTAGTATGGGGGAGAGTCGCTACGAGCAGTACTTC | CASSMGESRYEQYF
TRBJ2-3 | NA | TRBV20-1 | many | TGCAGCGGCCGGGTGGCCACAGATACGCAGTATTTT | CSGRVATDTQYF
TRBJ1-4 | NA | TRBV28 | many | TGTGCCAGCAGTTTTTCACCTGGGTTAAAACTGTTTTTT | CASSFSPGLKLFF
TRBJ2-4 | TRBD2 | TRBV20-1 | many | TGCAGTGCTAGAATCAGCGGGAGCAGGGCCAAAAACATTCAGTACTTC | CSARISGSRAKNIQYF
TRBJ1-1 | NA | TRBV12-3/TRBV12-4 | few | TGTGCCAGCAGTTTAGTGGGACTAGAAGCTTTCTTT | CASSLVGLEAFF
TRBJ2-2 | NA | TRBV27 | NA | TGTGCCAGCAGTTTATTCCGGACTGGGGAGCTGTTTTTT | CASSLFRTGELFF
TRBJ2-3 | NA | TRBV20-1 | many | TGCAGTCCCCGGCGGAGCCCCACAGATACGCAGTATTTT | CSPRRSPTDTQYF
TRBJ1-5 | NA | TRBV7-6 | many | TGTGCCAGCAGCTCCCAGCCGGGAGGAAATCAGCCCCAGCATTTT | CASSSQPGGNQPQHF